The 27 T cell receptor beta chains given below trace back to one sample, sequenced in a study of regulatory dendritic cells for organ transplantation. Using immunoSEQ multiplex PCR, the repertoire was profiled, and TCRdb retains in-frame clones only, with some absent. The top ten clones hold 2% to 2.5% of a sample with some 29,000 clones, over 75% of them seen once. Source material: memory CD4+ T cells from blood. Subset described: CD45RO+ memory T cells. The receptors come from a human donor in good health.

The chain is built from TRBV7-5 and TRBJ2-3; the D call in the table, TRBD2, was not verified against the DNA. TRBV7-5 is recorded as a pseudogene. The CDR3 loop spans 16 amino acids. This chain's CDR3 is CARSLARFSPRDTQYF. CDR3 DNA sequence: TGTGCCAGAAGCTTAGCACGGTTCAGCCCGAGGGATACGCAGTATTTT.

Here the CDR3 DNA reads TGCGCCAGCAGCCAAGATGCTAGCGGGGGGCCGAACACAGATACGCAGTATTTT. This encodes CASSQDASGGPNTDTQYF. The chain employs TRBV4-3 and TRBJ2-3, with 11 nucleotides matching TRBD2. The germline gives CDR1 LGHNA, CDR2 YSLEER. The J segment lost 2 bases and the V segment lost 0 bases, leaving 7 bases of the junction unmatched. The CDR3 consists of 18 residues.

The chain employs TRBV2 and TRBJ2-7; 10 nucleotides line up with TRBD1. This CDR3 comprises 13 residues. Per the germline V gene, CDR1 is SNHLY and CDR2 is FYNNEI. V was pared by 5 bases and J by 6 bases, with 4 bases of the junction left unmatched. In DNA form, the CDR3 reads TGTGCCAGCAGTTGGGACAGGGGAGGCGAGCAGTACTTC. This codes for CASSWDRGGEQYF.

V and J are TRBV11-2 and TRBJ2-7; 9 positions match TRBD1. The CDR3 is made up of 16 amino acids. Germline V gene lookup returns CDR1 SGHAT and CDR2 FQNNGV. Unmatched junction bases numbered 9, after V lost 4 bases and J lost 2 bases. CDR3 sequence reads: CASSSPGTGPTYEQYF. The CDR3 coding sequence is TGTGCCAGCAGCTCCCCCGGGACAGGGCCCACCTACGAGCAGTACTTC.

This rearrangement joins TRBV7-6 to TRBJ2-4; TRBD2 might be the D (5 bases). The CDR3 spans 14 residues. The germline gives CDR1 SGHVS, CDR2 FNYEAQ. V was clipped by 5 bases and J by 9 bases, with 17 bases between them. CDR3: CASSPTTGETIQYF. CDR3 DNA: TGTGCCAGCAGCCCAACAACTGGGGAGACCATTCAGTACTTC.

This clone was detected a few times. The chain is built from TRBV4-2 and TRBJ2-1; D perhaps matches TRBD2 (6 bases). The CDR3 contains 18 residues. Germline V gives CDR1 LGHNA, CDR2 YNFKEQ. Trimming cost V 0 bases and J 1 base, with 16 bases left between them. The CDR3 bases are TGTGCCAGCAGCCAAGATGCCGACGGGAGAAGGTCCTACAATGAGCAGTTCTTC. This gives the protein CASSQDADGRRSYNEQFF.

The chain uses TRBV7-8 and TRBJ2-3; D is unresolved. The CDR3 sequence is 14 residues long. Trimming left V 0 bases short and J 6 bases short, with 10 bases between. Germline lookup yields CDR1 SGHVS and CDR2 FQNEAQ. The CDR3 DNA sequence: TGTGCCAGCAGCTTAGCCGGACCGCGCGATACGCAGTATTTT. Translation: CASSLAGPRDTQYF.

The rearrangement uses TRBV29-1 and TRBJ2-2; 8 positions agree with TRBD1. The CDR3 runs 14 residues. The junction had 10 bases not matched to a gene; V was cut back by 7 bases and J by 6 bases. The germline CDR1 and CDR2 sequences are SQVTM and ANQGSEA. This CDR3 reads CSARTGTISGELFF. The CDR3, as DNA: TGCAGCGCCCGGACAGGGACAATATCCGGGGAGCTGTTTTTT.

The J gene is TRBJ2-7, the V gene TRBV5-6; D may be TRBD1 (6 bases). The CDR3 loop spans 14 amino acids. Trimming left V 3 bases short and J 4 bases short, with 14 bases between. Germline V gene lookup returns CDR1 SGHDT and CDR2 YYEEEE. CDR3 loop: CASSSLGQSYEQYF. DNA for the CDR3: TGTGCCAGCAGCTCCCTGGGACAATCTTACGAGCAGTACTTC.

The sample holds a few counts of this clone. The chain carries TRBV10-2 and TRBJ1-1; D perhaps matches TRBD1 (5 bases). The CDR3 is 13 residues long. From germline, CDR1 is WSHSY and CDR2 SAAADI. V was shortened by 0 bases and J by 10 bases, with 12 bases between the two germline ends. CDR3 DNA sequence: TGCGCCAGCAGTGAGTCTCCTCAGGGAGGAGCTTTCTTT. This translates into CASSESPQGGAFF.

The rearrangement uses TRBV5-4 and TRBJ2-3; TRBD2 is a possible D gene (5 bases). V was clipped by 0 bases and J by 8 bases, with 10 bases between them. This CDR3 comprises 13 residues. CDR1 SGHNT and CDR2 YYREEE come from the germline V gene (reference sequence). The CDR3 nucleotides read TGTGCCAGCAGCTTGGGGGGAGTCCGTACGCAGTATTTT. It specifies CASSLGGVRTQYF.

The V gene is TRBV18, the J gene TRBJ1-5, with D possibly matching TRBD1 (5 bases). The CDR3 contains 16 residues. Germline V gives CDR1 KGHSH, CDR2 LQKENI. Trimming cost V 3 bases and J 5 bases, with 17 bases left between them. The CDR3 DNA is TGTGCCAGCTCACCGATCCGGGACCTAGAGCATCAGCCCCAGCATTTT. The encoded protein is CASSPIRDLEHQPQHF.

The genes are TRBV18 and TRBJ1-1; 10 bases match TRBD1. Per the germline V gene, CDR1 is KGHSH and CDR2 is LQKENI. V lost 5 bases and J lost 10; bases outside the gene matches: 13. CDR3 size: 15 residues. CDR3 protein: CASSERDRGPPVAFF. CDR3 sequence (DNA): TGTGCCAGCTCAGAACGGGACAGGGGACCTCCTGTAGCTTTCTTT. Filled out from reference TRBV18 and TRBJ1-1, the complete variable domain reads NAGVMQNPRHLVRRRGQEARLRCSPMKGHSHVYWYRQLPEEGLKFMVYLQKENIIDESGMPKERFSAEFPKEGPSILRIQQVVRGDSAAYFCASSERDRGPPVAFFGQGTRLTVV.

The rearrangement joins TRBV9 to TRBJ2-7, with 8 bases aligning to TRBD1. Trimming took 10 bases from V and 5 from J; bases not matched to a gene: 5. CDR3 length: 11 amino acids. Germline CDR1 is SGDLS and CDR2 is YYNGEE. The CDR3 DNA reads as TGTGCCTCCGGACAGGGACACGAGCAGTACTTC. Protein product: CASGQGHEQYF.

This clone has more than one count but fewer than ten. V and J are TRBV30 and TRBJ2-7; TRBD2 matches 11 bases. Germline trimming cut 2 bases from V and 5 bases from J; bases unmatched to any gene: 5. The CDR3 consists of 14 residues. Germline CDR1 and CDR2: GTSNPN and SVGIG (reference sequence). The CDR3 here is CAWSRGLAVHEQYF. The CDR3 DNA reads TGTGCCTGGAGTAGGGGACTAGCGGTCCACGAGCAGTACTTC. Filled out from reference TRBV30 and TRBJ2-7, the complete variable domain reads SQTIHQWPATLVQPVGSPLSLECTVEGTSNPNLYWYRQAAGRGLQLLFYSVGIGQISSEVPQNLSASRPQDRQFILSSKKLLLSDSGFYLCAWSRGLAVHEQYFGPGTRLTVT.

This clone occurred a few times. This chain connects TRBV5-6 to TRBJ2-3, with 8 bases aligning to TRBD1. The V gene's germline CDR1 is SGHDT and CDR2 YYEEEE. The V segment lost 0 bases and the J segment 1 base; nucleotides outside the gene matches: 7. This CDR3 is built from 17 residues. Here the CDR3 DNA reads TGTGCCAGCAGCTTGGCCGGCAGGGGGCCCGGCACAGATACGCAGTATTTT. The encoded protein is CASSLAGRGPGTDTQYF.

The V call is TRBV4-2, the J call TRBJ1-4; TRBD1 aligns across 8 bases. The V gene end was trimmed by 4 bases and the J gene end by 4 bases; junction bases not matched to a gene: 5. The germline CDR1 and CDR2 sequences are LGHNA and YNFKEQ. This CDR3 has 15 residues. In DNA form, the CDR3 reads TGTGCCAGCAGCCGTGAACAGGGGGTTAATGAAAAACTGTTTTTT. Translating gives CASSREQGVNEKLFF.

This clone was seen a single time. This rearrangement joins TRBV6-5 to TRBJ2-7; a weak D match, TRBD2 (5 bases). Trimming cost V 0 bases and J 3 bases, with 6 bases left between them. The CDR3 is made up of 13 amino acids. From germline, CDR1 is MNHEY and CDR2 SVGAGI. DNA of the CDR3: TGTGCCAGCAGTTACTCGGAGGTCTACGAGCAGTACTTC. Translated, it gives CASSYSEVYEQYF.

The chain joins TRBV27 to TRBJ2-4; possible D gene TRBD2, 6 bases. Germline CDR1 is MNHEY and CDR2 is SMNVEV (reference sequence). Trimming pared 6 bases from V and 8 bases from J, leaving 11 bases between. This CDR3 is 12 amino acids long. CDR3 loop: CASRTGGDIQYF. CDR3 DNA sequence: TGTGCCAGCAGAACAGGAGGGGACATTCAGTACTTC.

V and J are TRBV6-6 and TRBJ2-7, with 8 positions matching TRBD2. Germline CDR1 reads MNHNY; CDR2 reads SVGAGI (reference sequence). This CDR3 has 14 amino acids. With V trimmed by 4 bases and J by 3 bases, 5 bases remained unmatched. CDR3 coding DNA: TGTGCCAGCAGTTCTCGGCGGGGGGTCTACGAGCAGTACTTC. Amino acid sequence: CASSSRRGVYEQYF.

This chain connects TRBV14 to TRBJ1-1; tentative D call: TRBD1 (5 bases). Trimming removed 3 bases at V and 6 bases at J, with 5 bases between. The CDR3 is made up of 11 amino acids. Germline assignment: CDR1 SGHDN and CDR2 FVKESK. Here the CDR3 DNA reads TGTGCCAGCAGCCAGGGGGCTGAAGCTTTCTTT. It is translated as CASSQGAEAFF.

The chain is built from TRBV28 and TRBJ1-1; no definite D call. Per germline, CDR1 MDHEN and CDR2 SYDVKM. The CDR3 has 16 residues. The V end lost 2 bases, the J end lost 7 bases, and 20 bases lay between the germline ends. CDR3 region: CASSLVGGPAAIEAFF. In DNA form, the CDR3 reads TGTGCCAGCAGTTTAGTCGGTGGGCCGGCAGCCATTGAAGCTTTCTTT.

The rearrangement uses TRBV30 and TRBJ2-1; TRBD2 might be the D (7 bases). Looked up from germline, CDR1 is GTSNPN and CDR2 is SVGIG (reference sequence). The CDR3 loop spans 16 amino acids. V lost 4 bases and J lost 6, with 22 bases in between. Here the CDR3 reads CAWKRWGGRVINEQFF. The CDR3 nucleotides are TGTGCCTGGAAAAGATGGGGGGGCCGGGTGATCAATGAGCAGTTCTTC.

V gene TRBV2 combines with J gene TRBJ2-7; 10 bases fit TRBD1. The germline V gene encodes CDR1 SNHLY and CDR2 FYNNEI. Trimming removed 6 bases from V and 4 bases from J; junction bases left unmatched: 6. There are 14 residues in the CDR3. The CDR3 is CASRPGTGEYEQYF. In DNA form, the CDR3 reads TGTGCCAGCAGACCCGGGACAGGGGAATACGAGCAGTACTTC.

The chain links TRBV25-1 to TRBJ2-7, with 12 bases fitting TRBD2. The CDR3 covers 14 residues. Germline CDR1 is MGHDK and CDR2 is SYGVNS. The ends lost 3 bases at V and 6 bases at J; junction bases unmatched: 3. For the CDR3, the DNA is TGTGCCAGCAGTGACCGACTAGCGGGAGTCGAGCAGTACTTC. It is translated as CASSDRLAGVEQYF.

The CDR3, as DNA: TGTGCCAGCAGCTTAGGGGACAGAGACTACACTGAAGCTTTCTTT. Residues: CASSLGDRDYTEAFF. V and J are TRBV11-1 and TRBJ1-1, with 7 bases matching TRBD1. This CDR3 region has 15 residues. After removal of 1 base from V and 3 bases from J, the junction contained 5 bases not matched to a gene. CDR1 is SGHAT, CDR2 FQDESV, per germline (reference sequence).

Sample share makes this clone medium-sized (0.01 to 0.1%). J is TRBJ1-2 and V is TRBV11-1; TRBD1 is a possible D gene (5 bases). V lost 5 bases and J 0 bases, leaving 10 bases between the germline ends. Germline V gene sequence: CDR1 SGHAT, CDR2 FQDESV (reference sequence). This CDR3 region has 14 residues. For the CDR3, the DNA is TGTGCCAGCAGCCTCGGGGCGGCTAACTATGGCTACACCTTC. Its translation is CASSLGAANYGYTF.